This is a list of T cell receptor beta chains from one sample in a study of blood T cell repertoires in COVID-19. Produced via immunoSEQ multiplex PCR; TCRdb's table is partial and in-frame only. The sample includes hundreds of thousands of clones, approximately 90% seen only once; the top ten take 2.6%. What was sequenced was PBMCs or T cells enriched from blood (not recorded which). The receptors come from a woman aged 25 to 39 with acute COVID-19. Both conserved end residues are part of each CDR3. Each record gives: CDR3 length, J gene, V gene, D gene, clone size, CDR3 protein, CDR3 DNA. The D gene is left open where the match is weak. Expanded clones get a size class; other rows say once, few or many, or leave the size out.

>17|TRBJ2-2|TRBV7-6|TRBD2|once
CASSLPRSGGAPGELFF
TGTGCCAGCAGCTTACCACGTAGCGGGGGGGCTCCCGGGGAGCTGTTTTTT
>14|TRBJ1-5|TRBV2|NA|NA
CASMVDLGSQPQHF
TGTGCCAGCATGGTGGACCTCGGGAGTCAGCCCCAGCATTTT
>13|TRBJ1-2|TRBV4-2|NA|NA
CASSQVQGEGYTF
TGTGCCAGCAGCCAAGTGCAGGGTGAAGGCTACACCTTC
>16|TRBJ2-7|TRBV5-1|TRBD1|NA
CASSSGTGVSSYEQYF
TGCGCCAGCAGCTCCGGGACAGGGGTCAGCTCCTACGAGCAGTACTTC
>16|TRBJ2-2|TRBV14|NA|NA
CASSPREAGGTGELFF
TGTGCCAGCAGCCCCCGGGAAGCAGGCGGCACCGGGGAGCTGTTTTTT
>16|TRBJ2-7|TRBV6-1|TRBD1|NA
CASSERGRGSFYEQYF
TGTGCCAGCAGTGAAAGGGGCAGGGGGAGCTTCTACGAGCAGTACTTC
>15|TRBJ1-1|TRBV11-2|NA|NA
CASSLSAGGDTEAFF
TGTGCCAGCAGCTTAAGCGCTGGGGGGGACACTGAAGCTTTCTTT
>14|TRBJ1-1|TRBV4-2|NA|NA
CASSQVGGNTEAFF
TGTGCCAGCAGCCAAGTGGGGGGGAACACTGAAGCTTTCTTT
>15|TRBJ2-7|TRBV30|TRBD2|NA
CAWSVGSGGAYEQYF
TGTGCCTGGAGTGTAGGGAGCGGGGGGGCTTACGAGCAGTACTTC
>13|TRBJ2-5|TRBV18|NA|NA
CASSSGDQETQYF
TGTGCCAGCTCATCGGGGGACCAAGAGACCCAGTACTTC
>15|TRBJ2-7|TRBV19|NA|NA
CASSGAGTGTYEQYF
TGTGCCAGTAGTGGAGCCGGGACTGGAACCTACGAGCAGTACTTC